This is a list of T cell receptor beta chains from one sample in a study of OX40 agonist ivuxolimab in advanced cancers. Generated by immunoSEQ multiplex PCR, the TCRdb table keeps only in-frame clones and is missing some. The sample includes roughly 45,000 clones, over 75% of them seen just once. Sequences were derived from CD4+ or CD8+ T cells sorted from blood, sampled in a trial of the OX40 agonist ivuxolimab. These receptors were taken from an adult with an advanced solid tumor such as melanoma, head and neck, liver or kidney cancer. The CDR3 runs from the conserved cysteine through the conserved F or W. D genes are given only for firm matches. A clone size is listed for some rows: how often the clone was seen (once, few, many), or a class if it is expanded.

j_gene | v_gene | abundance | d_gene | CDR3nt | CDR3aa
TRBJ2-7 | TRBV6-1 | . | . | TGTGCCAGCAGACCCGGACTCTACTACGAGCAGTACTTC | CASRPGLYYEQYF
TRBJ2-3 | TRBV7-2 | . | . | TGTGCCAGCACGAGACAGGCGGGAGACACAGATACGCAGTATTTT | CASTRQAGDTDTQYF
TRBJ2-5 | TRBV29-1 | . | TRBD1 | TGCAGCGTTGAAGGTTTTGGGACAGGTGGAGAGACCCAGTACTTC | CSVEGFGTGGETQYF
TRBJ2-7 | TRBV6-6 | . | . | TGTGCCAGCAGGCTGGACGGCTCCTACGAGCAGTACTTC | CASRLDGSYEQYF
TRBJ2-5 | TRBV7-6 | . | . | TGTGCCAGCAGCTTGTCGGAAGGGGCTATTGAGCAGTACTTC | CASSLSEGAIEQYF
TRBJ1-2 | TRBV12-5 | . | . | TGTGCTAGTGGTTTGGTAGGCTACACCTTC | CASGLVGYTF
TRBJ2-7 | TRBV7-9 | few | TRBD2 | TGTGCCAGCAGCTTACTTTCTAGCGGGAGGGCCGGCGAGCAGTACTTC | CASSLLSSGRAGEQYF
TRBJ2-3 | TRBV7-2 | . | . | TGTGCCAGCAGCACTAGTGTCGGGAGTGGGGATACGCAGTATTTT | CASSTSVGSGDTQYF
TRBJ2-3 | TRBV27 | few | TRBD2 | TGTGCCAGCAGGGGAATGATGGCGGGAGGAGGAGATACGCAGTATTTT | CASRGMMAGGGDTQYF
TRBJ2-5 | TRBV5-1 | . | TRBD1 | TGCGCCAGCAGGGGTTACGGGACAGCCCAAGAGACCCAGTACTTC | CASRGYGTAQETQYF
TRBJ1-4 | TRBV2 | . | . | TGTGCCAGCAGTGCGGTCCGGACTGAAAAACTGTTTTTT | CASSAVRTEKLFF
TRBJ2-7 | TRBV19 | . | . | TGTGCCAGTAGTATCGACCTCTCCTACGAGCAGTACTTC | CASSIDLSYEQYF
TRBJ2-1 | TRBV13 | . | TRBD2 | TGTGCCAGCAGCTCTGGACTAGCTGACTTTTACAATGAGCAGTTCTTC | CASSSGLADFYNEQFF
TRBJ2-2 | TRBV5-1 | . | . | TGCGCCAGCAGCGCTGGACAAGGCACCGGGGAGCTGTTTTTT | CASSAGQGTGELFF
TRBJ2-1 | TRBV7-8 | few | . | TGTGCCAGCAGCATCGGACTTTATGAGCAGTTCTTC | CASSIGLYEQFF
TRBJ2-3 | TRBV5-4 | once | . | TGTGCCAGCAGCTCAGGACTGCTCCTGCTCTCGACTAGCACAGATACGCAGTATTTT | CASSSGLLLLSTSTDTQYF
TRBJ2-1 | TRBV7-7 | . | . | TGTGCCAGCAGCCACGCCGGACAGACTGAGCAGTTCTTC | CASSHAGQTEQFF
TRBJ2-1 | TRBV10-2 | . | TRBD2 | TGCGCCAGCAGATCCACTAGCGGGAGTTACAATGAGCAGTTCTTC | CASRSTSGSYNEQFF
TRBJ1-2 | TRBV19 | . | TRBD1 | TGTGCCACACAGACAGCGGACAGGGGTCGGGGCTACACCTTC | CATQTADRGRGYTF
TRBJ2-1 | TRBV10-3 | . | . | TGTGCCATCCAGAGTGCCTGGGAACAATACAATGAGCAGTTCTTC | CAIQSAWEQYNEQFF
TRBJ2-5 | TRBV5-1 | . | . | TGCGCCAGCAGCCTGGACGGACGGGGGCAGGAGACCCAGTACTTC | CASSLDGRGQETQYF
TRBJ1-2 | TRBV30 | . | . | TGTGCCTGGAGTAACGGGCCTAACTATGGCTACACCTTC | CAWSNGPNYGYTF
TRBJ1-1 | TRBV4-1 | . | . | TGCGCCAGCAGCCAAGATCCCCCAGCCATCCTAATGAACACTGAAGCTTTCTTT | CASSQDPPAILMNTEAFF
TRBJ2-5 | TRBV7-8 | few | . | TGTGCCAGCAGCCGCCGCGGCAGCGGTCGCGGGATCAAAGAAAAGACCCAGTACTTC | CASSRRGSGRGIKEKTQYF
TRBJ2-5 | TRBV5-4 | . | TRBD2 | TGTGCCAGCACGTGGACTAGCGTAGAGACCCAGTACTTC | CASTWTSVETQYF
TRBJ1-5 | TRBV6-4 | . | . | TGTGCCAGCAGTTATGAGGCCAATCAGCCCCAGCATTTT | CASSYEANQPQHF
TRBJ2-6 | TRBV5-1 | . | . | TGCGCCAGCAGCTCCCCGGGGACTGGGGCCAACGTCCTGACTTTC | CASSSPGTGANVLTF
TRBJ1-1 | TRBV7-9 | few | . | TGTGCCAGCAGCTCAGCTGGGGCCTGGGGCACTGAAGCTTTCTTT | CASSSAGAWGTEAFF
TRBJ2-5 | TRBV6-1 | medium-sized | TRBD1 | TGTGCCGGGAGGACAGGGGGCGTGGAGACCCAGTACTTC | CAGRTGGVETQYF
TRBJ2-4 | TRBV19 | . | TRBD1 | TGTGCCAGTAGTATCAGGGGGCGGTTTAACATTCAGTACTTC | CASSIRGRFNIQYF
TRBJ2-7 | TRBV18 | . | . | TGTGCCAGCACCCTGGCATCCCCGCCAACTTACGAGCAGTACTTC | CASTLASPPTYEQYF
TRBJ2-7 | TRBV27 | . | . | TGTGCCAGCAGTTTAACTCCTGGGGGTCTCCTCTACGAGCAGTACTTC | CASSLTPGGLLYEQYF
TRBJ2-4 | TRBV6-6 | once | TRBD2 | TGTGCCAGCAGTTACTCGGGCAGGGAGGGGTACATTCAGTACTTC | CASSYSGREGYIQYF
TRBJ2-7 | TRBV27 | . | TRBD1 | TGTGCCAGCAGTTTTCCCGAACAGGGGGCTCCCTACGAGCAGTACTTC | CASSFPEQGAPYEQYF
TRBJ1-1 | TRBV30 | . | . | TGTGCCTGGCGGATGCCCCGGAGGAACACTGAAGCTTTCTTT | CAWRMPRRNTEAFF